What follows describes a single T cell receptor beta chain. The limits of the CDR3 on the DNA are not certain, so only TCRdb's listed CDR3 is given. Per germline, CDR1 GTSNPN and CDR2 SVGIG (reference sequence). The CDR3 has 14 residues if both end residues are counted. Profiled with immunoSEQ multiplex PCR; TCRdb holds only in-frame clones, not every one. Of 75,000 to 100,000 clones listed, roughly 89% were seen once; the top ten hold around 5.4%. The data originate from a study of control samples from healthy donors and cancer patients. Sequenced: blood. The V call is TRBV30, the J call TRBJ1-1. The receptor was isolated from a man aged 50 or older in good health. The CDR3 region is CACGTWGTGTETFF.